The rows below give T cell receptor beta chains drawn from one sample of a study of T cell repertoires in cytomegalovirus infection. TCRdb analysed the reads with MiXCR anew, one entry per CDR3 protein. The repertoire holds a few hundred thousand distinct CDR3 sequences, 15% to 20% seen once, with approximately 44% in the top ten. The sequencing sample was made of CD8+ T cells from PBMCs. Receptor source: a human donor in good health (CMV status not recorded). Some clones in this sample may be carry-over from other donors' samples. Each CDR3 is given with its conserved first and last residue. The D gene is left open where the match is weak. Size tells how often a clone was seen (once, few, many) or the class of an expanded clone, and some rows leave it out.

abundance: many; j_gene: TRBJ1-2; d_gene: NA; v_gene: TRBV7-6; CDR3nt: TGTGCCAGCGGAACAGGCTATGGCTACACCTTC; CDR3aa: CASGTGYGYTF
abundance: many; j_gene: TRBJ2-1; d_gene: TRBD2; v_gene: TRBV28; CDR3nt: TGTGCCAGCAGCCTTTTAGCGGGGGGGCAGTTTGGCAATGAGCAGTTCTTC; CDR3aa: CASSLLAGGQFGNEQFF
abundance: few; j_gene: TRBJ2-7; d_gene: NA; v_gene: TRBV5-8; CDR3nt: TGTGCCAGCAGCTTGGACCCGTTGAGAACCTACGAGCAGTACTTC; CDR3aa: CASSLDPLRTYEQYF
abundance: NA; j_gene: TRBJ2-1; d_gene: TRBD2; v_gene: TRBV4-1; CDR3nt: TGCGCCAGCAGCCTTCAAGCGGGGGGGACAGACTACAATGAGCAGTTCTTC; CDR3aa: CASSLQAGGTDYNEQFF
abundance: few; j_gene: TRBJ2-7; d_gene: NA; v_gene: TRBV4-1; CDR3nt: TGCGCCAGCAGCCAAGGTCTGGGGGCAAATAGCGAGCAGTACTTC; CDR3aa: CASSQGLGANSEQYF
abundance: NA; j_gene: TRBJ2-1; d_gene: TRBD1; v_gene: TRBV19; CDR3nt: TGTGCCAGTAGGGGACAGGGGAGCTCCTACAATGAGCAGTTCTTC; CDR3aa: CASRGQGSSYNEQFF
abundance: NA; j_gene: TRBJ2-7; d_gene: TRBD1; v_gene: TRBV28; CDR3nt: TGTGCCAGCAGTGCAACAGGGGGCTGGGACTACGAGCAGTACTTC; CDR3aa: CASSATGGWDYEQYF
abundance: many; j_gene: TRBJ1-1; d_gene: NA; v_gene: TRBV6-1; CDR3nt: TGTGCCAGCAGGAGATCCGGGGCGAACACTGAAGCTTTCTTT; CDR3aa: CASRRSGANTEAFF
abundance: many; j_gene: TRBJ2-7; d_gene: TRBD1; v_gene: TRBV7-8; CDR3nt: TGTGCCAGCACCTCCGGACAGGGGTACGAGCAGTACTTC; CDR3aa: CASTSGQGYEQYF
abundance: many; j_gene: TRBJ2-2; d_gene: NA; v_gene: TRBV7-8; CDR3nt: TGTGCCAGCACCCTTATCCAGTTACCCGGGGAGCTGTTTTTT; CDR3aa: CASTLIQLPGELFF